This entry lists 21 T cell receptor beta chains sequenced from one sample in a study of OX40 agonist ivuxolimab in advanced cancers. Here immunoSEQ multiplex PCR was the method, and the copy in TCRdb shows in-frame clones only, minus some. The sample includes more than 60,000 clones, around 94% of them seen just once. Sequenced material: CD4+ or CD8+ T cells sorted from blood, taken in a trial of the OX40 agonist ivuxolimab. The source of these receptors is an adult with an advanced solid tumor such as melanoma, head and neck, liver or kidney cancer.

V and J are TRBV4-3 and TRBJ2-2; D possibly uses TRBD1 or TRBD2 (5 bases each). Trimming stripped 0 bases from V and 6 bases from J, with 8 bases between. This CDR3 contains 14 residues. From germline, CDR1 is LGHNA and CDR2 YSLEER. CDR3 in DNA: TGCGCCAGCAGCCAAGATCGGGGCTCCGGGGAGCTGTTTTTT. It translates to CASSQDRGSGELFF.

This clone has a handful of counts. V is TRBV7-9 and J is TRBJ1-4; D is ambiguous. V dropped 5 bases and J dropped 14 bases, with 15 bases sitting between them. Germline CDR1 and CDR2: SEHNR and FQNEAQ (reference sequence). The CDR3 is made up of 12 amino acids. The CDR3 nucleotides read TGTGCCAGCAGCCAACCGGGAGAGGGCCTGTTTTTT. It is translated as CASSQPGEGLFF.

The rearrangement uses TRBV5-1 and TRBJ2-7; unclear D gene. V was clipped by 0 bases and J by 2 bases, with 6 bases between them. The CDR3 is 13 residues long. The germline gives CDR1 SGHRS, CDR2 YFSETQ. The CDR3 sequence is CASSLDRTYEQYF. The CDR3 DNA reads TGCGCCAGCAGCTTGGACAGAACCTACGAGCAGTACTTC.

The rearrangement links TRBV4-3 to TRBJ1-6; tentatively, D is TRBD1 (6 bases). The CDR3 has 16 residues. Germline CDR1 and CDR2: LGHNA and YSLEER. V dropped 0 bases and J dropped 7 bases, with 13 bases sitting between them. CDR3 sequence reads: CASSQDWQGLNSPLHF. Written as DNA, the CDR3 is TGCGCCAGCAGCCAAGATTGGCAGGGGTTGAATTCACCCCTCCACTTT.

The chain links TRBV5-6 to TRBJ2-5, with D possibly matching TRBD2 (6 bases). Germline V CDR1 and CDR2: SGHDT, YYEEEE. Trimming took off 2 bases at V and 4 bases at J, with 12 bases between the two ends. The CDR3 covers 14 residues. The CDR3 region is CASSFPRGAETQYF. The CDR3 DNA sequence: TGTGCCAGCAGCTTCCCCCGCGGGGCAGAGACCCAGTACTTC.

This chain joins TRBV11-3 and TRBJ2-1, with 10 bases matching TRBD1. CDR1 and CDR2 (germline): SGHNT, YENEEA. The trim removed 5 bases at V and 6 bases at J, leaving 7 bases unmatched. This CDR3 has 15 residues. The CDR3, as DNA: TGTGCCAGCAGCCTCCGGGACAGGGGTGGCAATGAGCAGTTCTTC. This sequence encodes CASSLRDRGGNEQFF.

The rearrangement links TRBV6-5 to TRBJ2-1; no firm D call. Germline assignment: CDR1 MNHEY and CDR2 SVGAGI. Trimming removed 8 bases from V and 3 bases from J, with 8 bases in between. The CDR3 has 12 amino acids. CDR3 in DNA: TGTGCCAGCGGCTTCTACTACAATGAGCAGTTCTTC. Its protein product is CASGFYYNEQFF.

This sequence joins TRBV5-1 and TRBJ2-7; 7 nucleotides match TRBD2. CDR1 is SGHRS, CDR2 YFSETQ, per germline. This CDR3 is 14 amino acids long. The V segment lost 4 bases and the J segment 3 bases; nucleotides outside the gene matches: 7. The CDR3 DNA is TGCGCCAGCAGCGATCGCCCGGGGGGCTACGAGCAGTACTTC. It specifies CASSDRPGGYEQYF.

The chain carries TRBV19 and TRBJ1-1, with a weak D call TRBD1 (5 bases). Trimming cost V 1 base and J 4 bases, with 10 bases left between them. The germline V gene has CDR1 LNHDA and CDR2 SQIVND (reference sequence). The length of the CDR3 is 14 residues. The CDR3 bases are TGTGCCAGTAGTATAGCTACGGGGGGCACTGAAGCTTTCTTT. This translates into CASSIATGGTEAFF.

The J gene is TRBJ2-5, the V gene TRBV7-9, with D tentatively TRBD1 or TRBD2 (6 bases each). The germline V and J ends were trimmed by 8 bases and 5 bases, with 15 bases remaining between them. Germline assignment: CDR1 SEHNR and CDR2 FQNEAQ (reference sequence). This CDR3 is built from 13 residues. CDR3 residues: CASGHGGQETQYF. The DNA of the CDR3 is TGTGCCAGCGGACACGGGGGCCAGGAGACCCAGTACTTC. The entire variable domain, with the rest obtained from reference TRBV7-9 and TRBJ2-5, is as follows: DTGVSQNPRHKITKRGQNVTFRCDPISEHNRLYWYRQTLGQGPEFLTYFQNEAQLEKSRLLSDRFSAERPKGSFSTLEIQRTEQGDSAMYLCASGHGGQETQYFGPGTRLLVL.

This clone was seen only once. The genes are TRBV11-2 and TRBJ1-4; TRBD1 matches 8 bases. Unmatched junction bases numbered 5, after V lost 1 base and J lost 7 bases. The CDR3 is 15 residues long. Germline-derived CDR1 and CDR2 are SGHAT and FQNNGV. The CDR3 spells CASSLGTGLGEKLFF. Here the CDR3 DNA reads TGTGCCAGCAGCTTAGGGACAGGGCTGGGTGAAAAACTGTTTTTT. The full variable domain, rest sourced from reference TRBV11-2 and TRBJ1-4, is EAGVAQSPRYKIIEKRQSVAFWCNPISGHATLYWYQQILGQGPKLLIQFQNNGVVDDSQLPKDRFSAERLKGVDSTLKIQPAKLEDSAVYLCASSLGTGLGEKLFFGSGTQLSVL.

V and J are TRBV7-6 and TRBJ2-1; 7 nucleotides agree with TRBD2. J gave up 2 bases and V 5 bases, and 12 bases lay outside the gene matches. Germline values: CDR1 SGHVS, CDR2 FNYEAQ. This CDR3 comprises 17 residues. CDR3 residues: CASSLEEISGAYNEQFF. The CDR3 nucleotides read TGTGCCAGCAGCCTAGAGGAGATAAGCGGGGCCTACAATGAGCAGTTCTTC.

This clone was observed a single time. The chain links TRBV9 to TRBJ2-6; D possibly corresponds to TRBD1 (6 bases). CDR3 size: 17 residues. V was shortened by 0 bases and J by 1 base, with 11 bases between the two germline ends. CDR1 and CDR2 from the germline V gene are SGDLS and YYNGEE. In DNA form, the CDR3 reads TGTGCCAGCAGCGTAGGGGGGACACCGTCTGGGGCCAACGTCCTGACTTTC. It specifies CASSVGGTPSGANVLTF.

This sequence joins TRBV9 and TRBJ2-2; 15 bases fit TRBD2. Per germline, CDR1 SGDLS and CDR2 YYNGEE. Unmatched junction bases numbered 8, after V lost 3 bases and J lost 2 bases. CDR3 size: 19 residues. CDR3 sequence reads: CASSGPSGLAGGNTGELFF. CDR3 DNA sequence: TGTGCCAGCAGCGGCCCCTCGGGACTAGCGGGAGGAAACACCGGGGAGCTGTTTTTT.

The chain links TRBV6-5 to TRBJ2-5; D is uncertain. The end of the DNA aligns better with TRBJ2-7, so the J call may be wrong. The CDR3 is 12 residues long. CDR1 MNHEY and CDR2 SVGAGI come from the germline V gene. As DNA, the CDR3 is TGTGCCAGCAGTCGAGACAACTACGAGCAGTACTTC. Translating gives CASSRDNYEQYF.

This rearrangement joins TRBV7-3 to TRBJ2-7; 7 bases match TRBD1. The germline V gene encodes CDR1 SGHTA and CDR2 FQGTGA. The CDR3 loop spans 15 amino acids. V shed 0 bases, J shed 0 bases, and the junction held 2 bases outside the gene matches. The chain's CDR3 is CASSLTGGLSYEQYF. The CDR3 nucleotides read TGTGCCAGCAGCTTAACAGGGGGCCTCTCCTACGAGCAGTACTTC.

The V gene is TRBV5-1, the J gene TRBJ2-5; 7 bases match TRBD1. The end of the DNA is better explained by TRBJ2-7, so the J call may be wrong. The CDR3 is 14 residues long. Germline-derived CDR1 and CDR2 are SGHRS and YFSETQ. CDR3 sequence (DNA): TGCGCCAGCAGCTACAGGACAGGTTCGTCCGAGCAGTACTTC. Its protein product is CASSYRTGSSEQYF.

The chain recombines TRBV30 with TRBJ1-5; TRBD1 is a possible D gene (5 bases). The CDR3 consists of 13 residues. In germline, CDR1 is GTSNPN, CDR2 SVGIG (reference sequence). Trimming removed 3 bases at V and 5 bases at J, with 11 bases between. CDR3 in amino acids: CAWSVWGDQPQHF. CDR3 sequence (DNA): TGTGCCTGGAGCGTTTGGGGGGATCAGCCCCAGCATTTT.

The rearrangement uses TRBV7-9 and TRBJ2-7, with 7 bases that match TRBD1. Germline CDR1 reads SEHNR; CDR2 reads FQNEAQ (reference sequence). CDR3 length: 16 amino acids. After removal of 2 bases from V and 0 bases from J, the junction contained 7 bases not matched to a gene. In DNA form, the CDR3 reads TGTGCCAGCAGCTTATCAAAGACAGGGAGCTCCTACGAGCAGTACTTC. Encoded protein: CASSLSKTGSSYEQYF.

J is TRBJ2-2 and V is TRBV6-5, with 10 bases fitting TRBD1. The V segment lost 6 bases and the J segment 5 bases; nucleotides outside the gene matches: 6. Germline V gene sequence: CDR1 MNHEY, CDR2 SVGAGI. CDR3 length equals 15 residues. This CDR3 reads CASSPRTGGTGELFF. CDR3 bases: TGTGCCAGCAGCCCCCGGACAGGGGGTACCGGGGAGCTGTTTTTT.

The chain is built from TRBV4-3 and TRBJ2-2; D remains unclear. Germline-derived CDR1 and CDR2 are LGHNA and YSLEER. CDR3 length: 12 residues. Deletions cut 4 bases from V and 5 bases from J, with 5 bases between. The CDR3 protein is CASSRVTGELFF. As DNA, the CDR3 is TGCGCCAGCAGCCGGGTAACCGGGGAGCTGTTTTTT.